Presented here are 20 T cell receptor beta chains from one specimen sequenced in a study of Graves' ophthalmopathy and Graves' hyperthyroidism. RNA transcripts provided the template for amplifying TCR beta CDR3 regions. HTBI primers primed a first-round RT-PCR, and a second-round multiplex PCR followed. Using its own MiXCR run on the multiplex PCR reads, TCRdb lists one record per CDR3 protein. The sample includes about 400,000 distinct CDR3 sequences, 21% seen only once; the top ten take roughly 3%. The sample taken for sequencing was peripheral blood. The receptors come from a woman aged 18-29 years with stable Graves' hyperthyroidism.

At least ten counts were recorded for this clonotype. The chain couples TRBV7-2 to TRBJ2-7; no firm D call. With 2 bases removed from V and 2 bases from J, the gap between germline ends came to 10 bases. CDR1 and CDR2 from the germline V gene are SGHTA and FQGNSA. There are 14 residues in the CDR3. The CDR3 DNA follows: TGTGCCAGCAGCTTATATCACGGTCCCTACGAGCAGTACTTC. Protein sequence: CASSLYHGPYEQYF. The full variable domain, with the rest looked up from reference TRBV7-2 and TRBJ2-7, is GAGVSQSPSNKVTEKGKDVELRCDPISGHTALYWYRQSLGQGLEFLIYFQGNSAPDKSGLPSDRFSAERTGGSVSTLTIQRTQQEDSAVYLCASSLYHGPYEQYFGPGTRLTVT.

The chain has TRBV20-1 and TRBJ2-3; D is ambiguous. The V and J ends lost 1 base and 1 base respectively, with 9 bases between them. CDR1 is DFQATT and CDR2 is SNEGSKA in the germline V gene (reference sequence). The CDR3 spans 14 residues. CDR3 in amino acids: CSARVVAGTDTQYF. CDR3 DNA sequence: TGCAGTGCTAGAGTGGTGGCAGGCACAGATACGCAGTATTTT.

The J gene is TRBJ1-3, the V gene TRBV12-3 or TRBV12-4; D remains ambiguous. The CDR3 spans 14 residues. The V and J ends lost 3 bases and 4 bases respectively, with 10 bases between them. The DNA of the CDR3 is TGTGCCAGCAGTTTGCCGGTCTCGGGAAACACCATATATTTT. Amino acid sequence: CASSLPVSGNTIYF.

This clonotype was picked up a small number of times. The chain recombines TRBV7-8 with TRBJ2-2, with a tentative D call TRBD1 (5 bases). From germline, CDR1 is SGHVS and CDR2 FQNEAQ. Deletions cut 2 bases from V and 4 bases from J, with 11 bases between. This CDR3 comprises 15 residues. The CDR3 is CASSLWTRPTGELFF. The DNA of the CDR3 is TGTGCCAGCAGCTTATGGACACGCCCCACCGGGGAGCTGTTTTTT.

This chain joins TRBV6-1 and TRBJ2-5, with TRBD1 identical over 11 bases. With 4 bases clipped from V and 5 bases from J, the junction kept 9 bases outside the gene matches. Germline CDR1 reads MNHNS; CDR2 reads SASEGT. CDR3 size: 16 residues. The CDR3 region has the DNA TGTGCCAGCAGTGGAGCATCGGACAGGGGGCGCGAGACCCAGTACTTC. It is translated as CASSGASDRGRETQYF.

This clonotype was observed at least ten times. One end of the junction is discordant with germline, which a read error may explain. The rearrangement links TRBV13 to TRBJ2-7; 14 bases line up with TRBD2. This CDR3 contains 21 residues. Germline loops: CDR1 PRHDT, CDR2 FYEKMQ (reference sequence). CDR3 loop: CASTLTESRLAGGPVSYEQYF. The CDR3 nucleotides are TGTGCCAGCACCTTAACAGAGTCCCGACTAGCGGGAGGGCCGGTTTCCTACGAGCAGTACTTC.

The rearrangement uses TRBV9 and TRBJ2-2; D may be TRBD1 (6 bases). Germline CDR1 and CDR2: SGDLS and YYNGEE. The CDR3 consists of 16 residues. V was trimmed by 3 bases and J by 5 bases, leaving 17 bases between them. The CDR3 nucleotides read TGTGCCAGCAGCGATCCCCTTGACAGGTTAACCGGGGAGCTGTTTTTT. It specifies CASSDPLDRLTGELFF. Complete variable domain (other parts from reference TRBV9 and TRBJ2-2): DSGVTQTPKHLITATGQRVTLRCSPRSGDLSVYWYQQSLDQGLQFLIQYYNGEERAKGNILERFSAQQFPDLHSELNLSSLELGDSALYFCASSDPLDRLTGELFFGEGSRLTVL.

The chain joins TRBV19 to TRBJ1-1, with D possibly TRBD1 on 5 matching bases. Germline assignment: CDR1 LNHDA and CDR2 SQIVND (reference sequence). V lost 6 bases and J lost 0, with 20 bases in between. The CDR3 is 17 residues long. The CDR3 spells CASRPQAAGVMNTEAFF. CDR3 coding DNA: TGTGCCAGTAGGCCACAGGCTGCGGGGGTAATGAACACTGAAGCTTTCTTT.

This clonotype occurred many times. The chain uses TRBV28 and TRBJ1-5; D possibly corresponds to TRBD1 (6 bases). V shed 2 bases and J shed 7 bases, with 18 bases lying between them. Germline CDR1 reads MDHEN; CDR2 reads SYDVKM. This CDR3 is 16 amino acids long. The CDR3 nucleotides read TGTGCCAGCAGTTTAGATAACAGGGTTTCCAGACAGCCCCAGCATTTT. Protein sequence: CASSLDNRVSRQPQHF.

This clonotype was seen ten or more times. CDR3 region: CASSCIGPLNTEAFF. The CDR3, as DNA: TGTGCCAGCAGTTGCATCGGACCGTTGAACACTGAAGCTTTCTTT. The chain carries TRBV27 and TRBJ1-1; the D is unclear. Germline-derived CDR1 and CDR2 are MNHEY and SMNVEV (reference sequence). V lost 4 bases to trimming and J lost 0 bases, with 12 bases between them. The CDR3 consists of 15 residues.

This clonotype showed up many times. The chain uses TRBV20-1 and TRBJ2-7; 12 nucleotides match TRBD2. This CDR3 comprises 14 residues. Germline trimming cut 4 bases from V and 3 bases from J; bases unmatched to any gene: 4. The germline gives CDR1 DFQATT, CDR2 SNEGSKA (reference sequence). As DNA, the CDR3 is TGCAGTGCTATACCGGGACTAGCGGGCTACGAGCAGTACTTC. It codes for CSAIPGLAGYEQYF.

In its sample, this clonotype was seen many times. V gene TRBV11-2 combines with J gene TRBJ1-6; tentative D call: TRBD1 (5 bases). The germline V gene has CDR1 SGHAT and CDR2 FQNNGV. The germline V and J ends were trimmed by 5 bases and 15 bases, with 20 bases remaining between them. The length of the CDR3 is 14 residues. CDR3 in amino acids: CASSTRDGPELLHF. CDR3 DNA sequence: TGTGCCAGCAGCACGCGGGACGGCCCCGAACTCCTCCACTTT.

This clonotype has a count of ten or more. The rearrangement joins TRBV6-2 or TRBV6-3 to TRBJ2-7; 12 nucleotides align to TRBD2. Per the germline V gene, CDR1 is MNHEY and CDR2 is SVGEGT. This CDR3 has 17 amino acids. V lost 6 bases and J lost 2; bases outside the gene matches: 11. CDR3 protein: CASSNIMTSGGTYEQYF. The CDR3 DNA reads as TGTGCCAGCAGCAATATAATGACTAGCGGGGGAACCTACGAGCAGTACTTC.

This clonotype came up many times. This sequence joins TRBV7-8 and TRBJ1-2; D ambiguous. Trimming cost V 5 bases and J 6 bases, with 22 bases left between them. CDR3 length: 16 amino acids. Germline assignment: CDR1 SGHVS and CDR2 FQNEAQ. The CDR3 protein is CASSPSRFPSRDGYTF. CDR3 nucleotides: TGTGCCAGCAGCCCGTCCCGGTTTCCCTCCAGAGATGGCTACACCTTC. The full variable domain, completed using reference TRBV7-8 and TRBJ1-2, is GAGVSQSPRYKVAKRGQDVALRCDPISGHVSLFWYQQALGQGPEFLTYFQNEAQLDKSGLPSDRFFAERPEGSVSTLKIQRTQQEDSAVYLCASSPSRFPSRDGYTFGSGTRLTVV.

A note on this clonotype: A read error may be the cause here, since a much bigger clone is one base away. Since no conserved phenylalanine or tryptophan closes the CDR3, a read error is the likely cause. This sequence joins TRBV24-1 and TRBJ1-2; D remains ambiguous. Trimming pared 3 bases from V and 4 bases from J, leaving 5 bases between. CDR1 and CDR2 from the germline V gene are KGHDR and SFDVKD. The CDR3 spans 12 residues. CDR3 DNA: TGTGCCACCAGTGATCGCAGCTATGGCTACACCGTC. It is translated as CATSDRSYGYTV.

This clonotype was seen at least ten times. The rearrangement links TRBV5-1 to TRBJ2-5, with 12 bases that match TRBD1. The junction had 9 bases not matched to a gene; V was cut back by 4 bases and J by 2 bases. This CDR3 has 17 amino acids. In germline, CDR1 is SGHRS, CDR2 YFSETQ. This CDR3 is CASSQGTGGADQETQYF. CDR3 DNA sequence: TGCGCCAGCAGCCAAGGGACAGGGGGCGCGGATCAAGAGACCCAGTACTTC.

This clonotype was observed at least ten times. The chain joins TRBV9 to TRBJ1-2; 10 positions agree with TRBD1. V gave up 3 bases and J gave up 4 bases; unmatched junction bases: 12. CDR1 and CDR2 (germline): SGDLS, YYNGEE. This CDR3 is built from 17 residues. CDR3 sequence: CASSAGTGVVKIYGYTF. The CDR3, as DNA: TGTGCCAGCAGCGCCGGGACAGGGGTTGTGAAGATCTATGGCTACACCTTC.

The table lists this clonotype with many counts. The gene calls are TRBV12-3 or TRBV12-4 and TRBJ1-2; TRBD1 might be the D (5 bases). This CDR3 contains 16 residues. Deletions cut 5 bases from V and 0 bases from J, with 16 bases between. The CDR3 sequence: CASSPTRAIANYGYTF. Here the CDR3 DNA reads TGTGCCAGCAGTCCCACCAGGGCCATCGCTAACTATGGCTACACCTTC.

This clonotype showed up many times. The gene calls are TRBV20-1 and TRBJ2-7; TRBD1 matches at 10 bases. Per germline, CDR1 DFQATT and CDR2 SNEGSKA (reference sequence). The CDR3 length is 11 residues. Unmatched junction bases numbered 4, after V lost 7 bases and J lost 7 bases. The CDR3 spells CSGQGAREQYF. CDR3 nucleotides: TGCAGTGGACAGGGGGCGCGAGAGCAGTACTTC.

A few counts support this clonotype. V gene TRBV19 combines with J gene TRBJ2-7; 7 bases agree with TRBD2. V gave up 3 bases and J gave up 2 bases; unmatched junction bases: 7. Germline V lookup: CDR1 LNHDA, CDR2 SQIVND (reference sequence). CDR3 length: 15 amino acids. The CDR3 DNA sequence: TGTGCCAGTAGTATGGCGGGGACTAACACCTACGAGCAGTACTTC. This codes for CASSMAGTNTYEQYF.